This TCR beta chain was recovered during a study of radiotherapy plus CTLA-4 blockade in lung cancer. This clone was detected once. Its antigen remains unknown. Sequencing was performed with immunoSEQ multiplex PCR; in TCRdb, only in-frame clones are kept and a portion is missing. The table shows 70,000 to 90,000 clones, with about 84% occurring only once. Study-wide points: Once radiotherapy plus ipilimumab had been given, TCR clones derived from tumor expanded in blood. Strongest reported response predictors: early blood clone changes and post-radiation interferon-beta.

This specimen was peripheral blood, taken from a patient treated with radiotherapy plus ipilimumab. The source of this sequence is a human donor with non-small cell lung cancer who had stable disease on radiotherapy plus ipilimumab.

CDR3 in DNA: TGCGCCAGCAGTGCCCGACTAGCGGGAGTTAACATTCAGTACTTC. Translated: CASSARLAGVNIQYF. The genes are TRBV10-2 and TRBJ2-4, with 12 bases lining up with TRBD2. With V trimmed by 4 bases and J by 7 bases, 5 bases remained unmatched. There are 15 residues in the CDR3. Per the germline V gene, CDR1 is WSHSY and CDR2 is SAAADI.